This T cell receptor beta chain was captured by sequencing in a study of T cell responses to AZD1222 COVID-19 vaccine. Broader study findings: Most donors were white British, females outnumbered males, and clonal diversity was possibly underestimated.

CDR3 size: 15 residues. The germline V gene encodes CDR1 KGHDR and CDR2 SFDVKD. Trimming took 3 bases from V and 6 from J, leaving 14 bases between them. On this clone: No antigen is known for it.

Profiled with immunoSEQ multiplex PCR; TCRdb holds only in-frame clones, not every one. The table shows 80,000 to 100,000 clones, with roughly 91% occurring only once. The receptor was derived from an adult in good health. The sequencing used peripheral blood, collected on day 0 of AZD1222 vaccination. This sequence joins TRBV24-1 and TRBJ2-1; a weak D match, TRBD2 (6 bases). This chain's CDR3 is CATSDAGSEPNEQFF. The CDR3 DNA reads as TGTGCCACCAGTGATGCGGGGTCGGAGCCCAATGAGCAGTTCTTC.